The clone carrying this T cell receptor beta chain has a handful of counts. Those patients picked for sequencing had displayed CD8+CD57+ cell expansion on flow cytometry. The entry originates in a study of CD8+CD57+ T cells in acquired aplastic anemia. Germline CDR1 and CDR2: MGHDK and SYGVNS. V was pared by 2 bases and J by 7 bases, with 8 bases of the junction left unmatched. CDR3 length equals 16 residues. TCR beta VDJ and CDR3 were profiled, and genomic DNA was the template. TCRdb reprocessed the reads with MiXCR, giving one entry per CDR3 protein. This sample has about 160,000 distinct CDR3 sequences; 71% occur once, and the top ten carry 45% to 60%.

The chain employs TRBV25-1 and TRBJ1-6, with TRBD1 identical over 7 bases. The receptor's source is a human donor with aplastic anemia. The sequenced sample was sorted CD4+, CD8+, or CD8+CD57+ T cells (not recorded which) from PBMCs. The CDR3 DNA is TGTGCCAGCAGTGAACTCGGGACAGCCCACAATTCACCCCTCCACTTT. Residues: CASSELGTAHNSPLHF. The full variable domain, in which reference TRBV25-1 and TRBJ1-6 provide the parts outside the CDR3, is EADIYQTPRYLVIGTGKKITLECSQTMGHDKMYWYQQDPGMELHLIHYSYGVNSTEKGDLSSESTVSRIRTEHFPLTLESARPSHTSQYLCASSELGTAHNSPLHFGNGTRLTVT.